These T cell receptor beta chains were read from a single sample in a study of T cell changes during pregnancy in multiple sclerosis. Profiling relied on immunoSEQ multiplex PCR, and the TCRdb table lists in-frame clones only, not all of them. The sample consists of 78,000 or so clones, 92% of them appearing once. Sequencing used peripheral blood, obtained before pregnancy. These receptors were obtained from a female donor with multiple sclerosis, enrolled in a pregnancy study. Both conserved end residues are part of each CDR3. The order of the fields is clone size, J gene, V gene, D gene, CDR3 DNA, CDR3 protein. A D gene is named only where the DNA matches it firmly. Part of the rows lack a size; the others show once, few, many or a class for expanded clones.

abundance: .; j_gene: TRBJ1-2; v_gene: TRBV29-1; d_gene: .; CDR3nt: TGCAGCGTTTCGACAGGTCCTTACGACGGCTACACCTTC; CDR3aa: CSVSTGPYDGYTF
abundance: .; j_gene: TRBJ1-5; v_gene: TRBV5-1; d_gene: TRBD1; CDR3nt: TGCGCCAGCAGCATCGGACAGGGTGATCAGCCCCAGCATTTT; CDR3aa: CASSIGQGDQPQHF
abundance: few; j_gene: TRBJ2-2; v_gene: TRBV15; d_gene: TRBD1; CDR3nt: TGTGCCACCAGCCGCAGGACAGGGACGAACACCGGGGAGCTGTTTTTT; CDR3aa: CATSRRTGTNTGELFF
abundance: .; j_gene: TRBJ2-1; v_gene: TRBV19; d_gene: .; CDR3nt: TGTGCCAGTAGTATTTTGACGACTCCGTACAATGAGCAGTTCTTC; CDR3aa: CASSILTTPYNEQFF
abundance: .; j_gene: TRBJ1-3; v_gene: TRBV5-1; d_gene: .; CDR3nt: TGCGCCAGCAGCCCCTGGGGGTTGACAGGCGCCTCTGGAAACACCATATATTTT; CDR3aa: CASSPWGLTGASGNTIYF
abundance: once; j_gene: TRBJ1-1; v_gene: TRBV6-1; d_gene: .; CDR3nt: TGTGCCAGCAGTGAAAGACCCGGAGGAGCTTTCTTT; CDR3aa: CASSERPGGAFF
abundance: .; j_gene: TRBJ2-1; v_gene: TRBV5-6; d_gene: TRBD2; CDR3nt: TGTGCCAGCAGCTTGATCCGGGAGGGCCTGTTCTTC; CDR3aa: CASSLIREGLFF
abundance: once; j_gene: TRBJ2-5; v_gene: TRBV29-1; d_gene: .; CDR3nt: TGCAGCGTCACCGACAGAAAAGAGACCCAGTACTTC; CDR3aa: CSVTDRKETQYF
abundance: .; j_gene: TRBJ1-4; v_gene: TRBV4-2; d_gene: .; CDR3nt: TGTGCCAGCAGCCAAGCCGCAGGGGCGGATGAAAAACTGTTTTTT; CDR3aa: CASSQAAGADEKLFF
abundance: .; j_gene: TRBJ1-4; v_gene: TRBV6-6; d_gene: .; CDR3nt: TGTGCCAGCAGAACAGGGACTAATGAAAAACTGTTTTTT; CDR3aa: CASRTGTNEKLFF
abundance: .; j_gene: TRBJ1-5; v_gene: TRBV28; d_gene: TRBD1; CDR3nt: TGTGCCAGCAGTTCAGGACAGGTTCGGGTGCCCCAGCATTTT; CDR3aa: CASSSGQVRVPQHF
abundance: .; j_gene: TRBJ1-2; v_gene: TRBV7-6; d_gene: TRBD1; CDR3nt: TGTGCCAGCAGCTTAGCGGGACAGGGGCCCCTAGTGGGTGGCTACACCTTC; CDR3aa: CASSLAGQGPLVGGYTF
abundance: .; j_gene: TRBJ2-1; v_gene: TRBV7-9; d_gene: TRBD2; CDR3nt: TGTGCCAGCGGGACTAGCGGAAGCAATGAGCAGTTCTTC; CDR3aa: CASGTSGSNEQFF
abundance: .; j_gene: TRBJ2-1; v_gene: TRBV5-6; d_gene: .; CDR3nt: TGTGCCAGCAGCCGGGCCGGGGATGAGCAGTTCTTC; CDR3aa: CASSRAGDEQFF
abundance: .; j_gene: TRBJ2-3; v_gene: TRBV7-2; d_gene: TRBD2; CDR3nt: TGTGCCAGCAGCGGTAAGCGGGGAGGTCGGACAGATACGCAGTATTTT; CDR3aa: CASSGKRGGRTDTQYF
abundance: once; j_gene: TRBJ2-3; v_gene: TRBV25-1; d_gene: TRBD2; CDR3nt: TGTGCCAGCAGTCGGGGGGGCACGGATACGCAGTATTTT; CDR3aa: CASSRGGTDTQYF
abundance: .; j_gene: TRBJ1-2; v_gene: TRBV9; d_gene: .; CDR3nt: TGTGCCAGCAGCGCTCGGGAGAACTATGGCTACACCTTC; CDR3aa: CASSARENYGYTF
abundance: .; j_gene: TRBJ1-5; v_gene: TRBV6-1; d_gene: .; CDR3nt: TGTGCCAGCAGTGAAGCGCTTCAGTTGAGGTATCAGCCCCAGCATTTT; CDR3aa: CASSEALQLRYQPQHF
abundance: once; j_gene: TRBJ2-6; v_gene: TRBV4-1; d_gene: .; CDR3nt: TGCGCCAGCAGCCAACCGGGACAACGGACCTCTGGGGCCAACGTCCTGACTTTC; CDR3aa: CASSQPGQRTSGANVLTF
abundance: .; j_gene: TRBJ1-1; v_gene: TRBV28; d_gene: .; CDR3nt: TGTGCCAGCAGTCGATCCGGAGTGGAGAACACTGAAGCTTTCTTT; CDR3aa: CASSRSGVENTEAFF
abundance: .; j_gene: TRBJ2-7; v_gene: TRBV5-4; d_gene: TRBD2; CDR3nt: TGTGCCAGCAGCCCCCCGGGGCGGGAGGGGGAGCAGTACTTC; CDR3aa: CASSPPGREGEQYF
abundance: .; j_gene: TRBJ2-3; v_gene: TRBV28; d_gene: TRBD2; CDR3nt: TGTGCCAGCAGTTCGGGACTAGCGGGAGCTAGCACAGATACGCAGTATTTT; CDR3aa: CASSSGLAGASTDTQYF
abundance: .; j_gene: TRBJ2-3; v_gene: TRBV2; d_gene: TRBD2; CDR3nt: TGTGCCAGCAGACCCAGCGGGAGCGGGGGGGATACGCAGTATTTT; CDR3aa: CASRPSGSGGDTQYF
abundance: .; j_gene: TRBJ2-7; v_gene: TRBV11-1; d_gene: TRBD2; CDR3nt: TGTGCCAGCAGCTTAGAATCGTTAGCGGGAGGGCCGCGGGAGCAGTACTTC; CDR3aa: CASSLESLAGGPREQYF
abundance: .; j_gene: TRBJ1-3; v_gene: TRBV7-9; d_gene: .; CDR3nt: TGTGCCAGCAGCTTGATGAGTTCTGGAAACACCATATATTTT; CDR3aa: CASSLMSSGNTIYF
abundance: .; j_gene: TRBJ2-5; v_gene: TRBV2; d_gene: TRBD2; CDR3nt: TGTGCCAGCAGGGCGGGACTAGCGGGACTCTTTTTGCCCGAGACCCAGTACTTC; CDR3aa: CASRAGLAGLFLPETQYF
abundance: once; j_gene: TRBJ2-1; v_gene: TRBV19; d_gene: TRBD2; CDR3nt: TGTGCCAGTAGCCCCCTTTCTAGCGGGAGTATTGGTGAGCAGTTCTTC; CDR3aa: CASSPLSSGSIGEQFF
abundance: .; j_gene: TRBJ2-7; v_gene: TRBV11-3; d_gene: TRBD1; CDR3nt: TGTGCCAGCAGCTTTACAGGGGACGAGCAGTACTTC; CDR3aa: CASSFTGDEQYF
abundance: .; j_gene: TRBJ2-1; v_gene: TRBV2; d_gene: .; CDR3nt: TGTGCCAGCAGTCAAGGACGGAGCTCCTACAATGAGCAGTTCTTC; CDR3aa: CASSQGRSSYNEQFF
abundance: .; j_gene: TRBJ2-7; v_gene: TRBV19; d_gene: .; CDR3nt: TGTGCCAGTAGTATAACAGCGGACTCCTACGAGCAGTACTTC; CDR3aa: CASSITADSYEQYF
abundance: .; j_gene: TRBJ1-1; v_gene: TRBV5-1; d_gene: .; CDR3nt: TGCGCCAGCAGCTTATACCGGGAAAACACTGAAGCTTTCTTT; CDR3aa: CASSLYRENTEAFF
abundance: once; j_gene: TRBJ1-2; v_gene: TRBV6-5; d_gene: .; CDR3nt: TGTGCCAGCAAGGGGCTCGGCTACACCTTC; CDR3aa: CASKGLGYTF
abundance: .; j_gene: TRBJ2-7; v_gene: TRBV7-8; d_gene: TRBD2; CDR3nt: TGTGCCAGCAGCTTAGGTACGGGAGGGGCACTCTCCTACGAGCAGTACTTC; CDR3aa: CASSLGTGGALSYEQYF
abundance: .; j_gene: TRBJ2-1; v_gene: TRBV5-6; d_gene: .; CDR3nt: TGTGCCAGCAGATCCTCCCCGGACTCGAGCTCCTACAATGAGCAGTTCTTC; CDR3aa: CASRSSPDSSSYNEQFF
abundance: .; j_gene: TRBJ2-1; v_gene: TRBV5-4; d_gene: TRBD1; CDR3nt: TGTGCCAGCAGAGCGGACAGGGGTGATATGAATGAGCAGTTCTTC; CDR3aa: CASRADRGDMNEQFF
abundance: .; j_gene: TRBJ2-7; v_gene: TRBV6-5; d_gene: TRBD1; CDR3nt: TGTGCCAGCAGTTACTCTCCCACAGGGGCGTCCTACGAGCAGTACTTC; CDR3aa: CASSYSPTGASYEQYF
abundance: .; j_gene: TRBJ1-2; v_gene: TRBV19; d_gene: TRBD1; CDR3nt: TGTGCCAGTAGTCGCCTAGGACAGGGGGACTATGGCTACACCTTC; CDR3aa: CASSRLGQGDYGYTF
abundance: .; j_gene: TRBJ2-3; v_gene: TRBV27; d_gene: TRBD1; CDR3nt: TGTGCCAGCAGTCTGGGGACAGGGGTTGATACGCAGTATTTT; CDR3aa: CASSLGTGVDTQYF
abundance: .; j_gene: TRBJ2-7; v_gene: TRBV28; d_gene: .; CDR3nt: TGTGCCAGCAGTAGGGGCCCGGGGGTTACCTACGAGCAGTACTTC; CDR3aa: CASSRGPGVTYEQYF
abundance: .; j_gene: TRBJ1-5; v_gene: TRBV2; d_gene: TRBD1; CDR3nt: TGTGCCAGCCACGGGACAGGGGATGTCGGGCCCCAGCATTTT; CDR3aa: CASHGTGDVGPQHF
abundance: .; j_gene: TRBJ2-2; v_gene: TRBV28; d_gene: TRBD2; CDR3nt: TGTGCCAGCAGTTTCTTAGCGGGAGGGCCCCGCGGGGAGCTGTTTTTT; CDR3aa: CASSFLAGGPRGELFF
abundance: .; j_gene: TRBJ2-1; v_gene: TRBV14; d_gene: TRBD2; CDR3nt: TGTGCCAGCAGCCAAGACTGGGCCCGCGGGGGGCTAACTGAGCAGTTCTTC; CDR3aa: CASSQDWARGGLTEQFF
abundance: few; j_gene: TRBJ1-2; v_gene: TRBV6-1; d_gene: .; CDR3nt: TGTGCCAGCAGTTCTACAGGATTGGACTATGGCTACACCTTC; CDR3aa: CASSSTGLDYGYTF
abundance: .; j_gene: TRBJ1-2; v_gene: TRBV28; d_gene: TRBD1; CDR3nt: TGTGCCAGCTCCGACAGGGTCTATGGCTACACCTTC; CDR3aa: CASSDRVYGYTF
abundance: .; j_gene: TRBJ2-7; v_gene: TRBV11-3; d_gene: .; CDR3nt: TGTGCCAGCAGCTCAGCGATCGGGACTCTTAACGAGCAGTACTTC; CDR3aa: CASSSAIGTLNEQYF
abundance: .; j_gene: TRBJ2-7; v_gene: TRBV6-5; d_gene: TRBD1; CDR3nt: TGTGCCAGCCAGATAGGGACAGAACAAGAGCAGTACTTC; CDR3aa: CASQIGTEQEQYF
abundance: .; j_gene: TRBJ1-4; v_gene: TRBV4-1; d_gene: .; CDR3nt: TGCGCCAGTAAAAGGATTGGAGGTAATGAAAAACTGTTTTTT; CDR3aa: CASKRIGGNEKLFF
abundance: .; j_gene: TRBJ1-5; v_gene: TRBV2; d_gene: TRBD1; CDR3nt: TGTGCCAGCAGGGGGGGGACAGGGCGTCAGCCCCAGCATTTT; CDR3aa: CASRGGTGRQPQHF